This TCR beta chain was recovered during a study of identical twins. The germline V gene has CDR1 LGHDT and CDR2 YNNKEL (reference sequence). The CDR3 is 15 residues long. The germline V and J ends were trimmed by 1 base and 4 bases, with 10 bases remaining between them. This clonotype appeared once. Its antigen is not known. One entry per CDR3 protein, called by TCRdb with MiXCR from the 5' RACE reads. This table holds about 520,000 distinct CDR3 sequences, around 20% found once. Broader study findings: Shared out-of-frame alpha sequences (those common to twins) showed excess low generation probability.

These data also formed part of another study, on T cells expressing NK-cell markers. From that second work: Sorted CD3+CD56-NKG2C+, CD3+CD56+NKG2C+ and CD3+CD56+NKG2C- T cells supplied the TCR beta repertoires.

Sequencing was carried out using CD4+ T cells sorted from blood. The V gene is TRBV3-1, the J gene TRBJ2-2; D is possibly TRBD1 or TRBD2 (6 bases each). The receptor comes from a woman younger than 30 in good health. CDR3 loop: CASSQGGASTGELFF. DNA of the CDR3: TGTGCCAGCAGCCAAGGGGGGGCGAGCACCGGGGAGCTGTTTTTT.